The sequence of this T cell receptor (beta chain) was determined in a study of T cells of healthy individuals. CDR3 size: 12 residues. V lost 6 bases, J lost 10 bases, and 4 bases stayed unmatched. TCRdb re-called the 5' RACE reads through MiXCR, storing one row per CDR3 protein. The sample has 45,000 to 60,000 distinct CDR3 sequences; under 15% are singletons. The source is a human donor in good health. This sequence joins TRBV12-3 or TRBV12-4 and TRBJ1-1, with 11 positions matching TRBD1. CDR3 in amino acids: CASSRDRGIAFF. The CDR3 nucleotides read TGTGCCAGCAGCCGGGACAGGGGGATAGCTTTCTTT.